One and the same sample provided the 19 T cell receptor beta chains below, sequenced in a study of T cell responses to AZD1222 COVID-19 vaccine. The assay was immunoSEQ multiplex PCR, and TCRdb's table has in-frame clones only and misses some. The sample has around 170,000 clones, about 91% seen once; the top ten hold 4% to 5.5%. Material: peripheral blood, obtained on day 0 of AZD1222 vaccination. These receptors originate from an adult in good health.

This clone has a single count. The chain has TRBV10-3 and TRBJ2-1; D is unresolved. The CDR3 runs 11 residues. Per germline, CDR1 ENHRY and CDR2 SYGVKD. V was shortened by 7 bases and J by 5 bases, with 6 bases between the two germline ends. The CDR3 loop is CAITRDNEQFF. The CDR3 DNA follows: TGTGCCATCACCCGTGACAATGAGCAGTTCTTC.

V and J are TRBV28 and TRBJ1-5; D remains ambiguous. Germline lookup yields CDR1 MDHEN and CDR2 SYDVKM. The CDR3 covers 16 residues. Trimming pared 8 bases from V and 1 base from J, leaving 18 bases between. CDR3 residues: CASEPPGIISNQPQHF. The CDR3 nucleotides are TGTGCCAGCGAACCCCCCGGGATTATAAGCAATCAGCCCCAGCATTTT.

The chain couples TRBV4-1 to TRBJ1-4; D uncertain. Trimming took off 1 base at V and 0 bases at J, with 12 bases between the two ends. The V gene's germline CDR1 is MGHRA and CDR2 YSYEKL. This CDR3 region has 17 residues. CDR3 sequence: CASSQGGQSSTNEKLFF. For the CDR3, the DNA is TGCGCCAGCAGCCAAGGAGGGCAGAGCTCAACTAATGAAAAACTGTTTTTT.

The chain uses TRBV11-2 and TRBJ1-2; 9 bases are shared with TRBD1. The CDR3 is 14 amino acids. V lost 3 bases to trimming and J lost 6 bases; unmatched junction nucleotides: 5. Germline loops: CDR1 SGHAT, CDR2 FQNNGV. The CDR3 nucleotides are TGTGCCAGCAGCTTTACAGGGGGCGTGAATGGCTACACCTTC. Translating gives CASSFTGGVNGYTF.

V usage is TRBV4-2 and J usage is TRBJ1-2; 10 bases map to TRBD1. The germline gives CDR1 LGHNA, CDR2 YNFKEQ. V lost 1 base and J lost 4; bases outside the gene matches: 12. The CDR3 has 18 residues. The CDR3: CASSQAPPGTGVSYGYTF. CDR3 bases: TGTGCCAGCAGCCAAGCTCCCCCGGGGACAGGGGTCAGCTATGGCTACACCTTC.

The chain carries TRBV10-1 and TRBJ2-1; D call uncertain. CDR3 length equals 12 residues. V was pared by 10 bases and J by 6 bases, with 13 bases between. Germline loops: CDR1 WNHNN, CDR2 SYGVQD (reference sequence). The CDR3 here is CATSGVGNEQFF. CDR3 coding DNA: TGCGCCACCTCGGGTGTGGGCAATGAGCAGTTCTTC.

This chain links TRBV5-1 with TRBJ2-1; D is ambiguous. This CDR3 spans 14 amino acids. The V gene lost 1 base and the J gene lost 9 bases, with 14 bases spanning the gap. Germline V CDR1 and CDR2: SGHRS, YFSETQ. The CDR3 nucleotides are TGCGCCAGCAGCTTGTTCCTAGAAGTTGGTGAGCAGTTCTTC. This gives the protein CASSLFLEVGEQFF.

The chain recombines TRBV5-4 with TRBJ2-4, with TRBD2 matching 15 bases. The junction had 8 bases not matched to a gene; V was cut back by 3 bases and J by 1 base. The V gene's germline CDR1 is SGHNT and CDR2 YYREEE (reference sequence). The CDR3 extends over 19 amino acids. The CDR3 is CASSWGGLAGGRAKNIQYF. The CDR3 DNA sequence: TGTGCCAGCAGCTGGGGGGGACTAGCGGGAGGTCGGGCCAAAAACATTCAGTACTTC.

The chain employs TRBV7-9 and TRBJ1-3; D not certain. The V end lost 2 bases, the J end lost 0 bases, and 5 bases lay between the germline ends. There are 14 residues in the CDR3. The germline V gene has CDR1 SEHNR and CDR2 FQNEAQ (reference sequence). CDR3 DNA sequence: TGTGCCAGCAGCTTATTGAGCTCTGGAAACACCATATATTTT. Translated, it gives CASSLLSSGNTIYF.

The chain carries TRBV10-3 and TRBJ1-3; TRBD1 is a possible D gene (6 bases). This CDR3 is built from 14 residues. Germline lookup yields CDR1 ENHRY and CDR2 SYGVKD. V dropped 6 bases and J dropped 4 bases, with 13 bases sitting between them. This chain's CDR3 is CAIRERGTGNTIYF. The CDR3 DNA follows: TGTGCCATCAGGGAGAGGGGGACCGGAAACACCATATATTTT.

The chain combines TRBV2 with TRBJ2-5; D not certain. The V and J ends lost 3 bases and 4 bases respectively, with 6 bases between them. This CDR3 is 12 amino acids long. Looked up from germline, CDR1 is SNHLY and CDR2 is FYNNEI. CDR3 residues: CASSEQRETQYF. The CDR3 DNA reads as TGTGCCAGCAGTGAGCAGAGAGAGACCCAGTACTTC.

The chain has TRBV27 and TRBJ1-4; D is ambiguous. Trimming left V 3 bases short and J 5 bases short, with 7 bases between. In germline, CDR1 is MNHEY, CDR2 SMNVEV (reference sequence). The CDR3 contains 13 residues. In DNA form, the CDR3 reads TGTGCCAGCAGTTTGTCCTGGAATGAAAAACTGTTTTTT. Its protein is CASSLSWNEKLFF.

This chain joins TRBV18 and TRBJ2-2; possible D gene TRBD1, 6 bases. The V end lost 0 bases, the J end lost 4 bases, and 15 bases lay between the germline ends. CDR1 and CDR2 (germline): KGHSH, LQKENI. This CDR3 contains 17 residues. Written as DNA, the CDR3 is TGTGCCAGCTCACCACCTAATCCTGACAGGTCCACCGGGGAGCTGTTTTTT. This gives the protein CASSPPNPDRSTGELFF.

This chain joins TRBV4-1 and TRBJ2-7, with 7 nucleotides matching TRBD1. CDR3 length equals 17 residues. CDR1 is MGHRA, CDR2 YSYEKL, per germline. After removal of 6 bases from V and 4 bases from J, the junction contained 18 bases not matched to a gene. For the CDR3, the DNA is TGCGCCAGCAGTCTTTTTATGTCGACGGCAGGGGGTTACGAGCAGTACTTC. It is translated as CASSLFMSTAGGYEQYF.

The V and J genes are TRBV5-1 and TRBJ1-3; D perhaps matches TRBD1 (6 bases). Trimming cost V 0 bases and J 0 bases, with 13 bases left between them. The CDR3 is 17 amino acids. Germline CDR1 SGHRS, CDR2 YFSETQ. In DNA, the CDR3 is TGCGCCAGCAGCTTGGCCTGGGGACATACCTCTGGAAACACCATATATTTT. Amino acids: CASSLAWGHTSGNTIYF.

The gene calls are TRBV28 and TRBJ2-3; D gene unclear. Germline values: CDR1 MDHEN, CDR2 SYDVKM. The V and J ends lost 2 bases and 5 bases respectively, with 14 bases between them. The CDR3 covers 15 residues. The CDR3 coding sequence is TGTGCCAGCAGTTTACTCCCAGGCAGACAAGATACGCAGTATTTT. It specifies CASSLLPGRQDTQYF.

This chain connects TRBV4-2 to TRBJ2-5; the D is unclear. The length of the CDR3 is 14 residues. Germline CDR1 reads LGHNA; CDR2 reads YNFKEQ. Trimming stripped 0 bases from V and 5 bases from J, with 10 bases between. In nucleotides, the CDR3 is TGTGCCAGCAGCCAAGATACAGAGAGGGAGACCCAGTACTTC. This sequence encodes CASSQDTERETQYF.

The chain carries TRBV11-3 and TRBJ2-7, with a tentative D call TRBD2 (5 bases). CDR1 and CDR2 from the germline V gene are SGHNT and YENEEA. Between the trimmed V and J ends, which lost 2 bases and 2 bases, there was a span of 10 bases. CDR3 length: 14 amino acids. DNA for the CDR3: TGTGCCAGCAGCTTATTGTACGGGACCTACGAGCAGTACTTC. Translation: CASSLLYGTYEQYF.

In regard to this clone: At one end, the junction sequence differs from germline, possibly due to a read error. The chain combines TRBV7-7 with TRBJ2-1, with TRBD2 as a possible D gene (6 bases). The CDR3 length is 15 residues. CDR1 SSHAT and CDR2 FNYEAQ come from the germline V gene (reference sequence). CDR3 DNA sequence: TGTGCTAGCAGCTTGAGCGGGTGGGCCTACAATGAGCAGTTCTTC. Translation: CASSLSGWAYNEQFF.